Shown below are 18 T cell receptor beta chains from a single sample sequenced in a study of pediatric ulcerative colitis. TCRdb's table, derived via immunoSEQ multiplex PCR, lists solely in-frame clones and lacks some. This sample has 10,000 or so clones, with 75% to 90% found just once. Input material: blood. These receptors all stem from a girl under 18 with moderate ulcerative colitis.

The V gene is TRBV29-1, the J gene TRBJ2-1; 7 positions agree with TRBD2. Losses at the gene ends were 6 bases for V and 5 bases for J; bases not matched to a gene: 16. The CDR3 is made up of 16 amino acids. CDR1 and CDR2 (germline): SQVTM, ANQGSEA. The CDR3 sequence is CSVSSLSGTPNNEQFF. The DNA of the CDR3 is TGCAGCGTCTCGTCACTCAGCGGGACGCCCAACAATGAGCAGTTCTTC.

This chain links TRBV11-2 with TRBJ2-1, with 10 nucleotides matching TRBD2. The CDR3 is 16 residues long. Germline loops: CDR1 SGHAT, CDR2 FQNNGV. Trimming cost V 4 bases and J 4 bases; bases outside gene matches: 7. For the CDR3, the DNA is TGTGCCAGCAGCTCACTAGCGGGACCGGAATACAATGAGCAGTTCTTC. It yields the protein CASSSLAGPEYNEQFF.

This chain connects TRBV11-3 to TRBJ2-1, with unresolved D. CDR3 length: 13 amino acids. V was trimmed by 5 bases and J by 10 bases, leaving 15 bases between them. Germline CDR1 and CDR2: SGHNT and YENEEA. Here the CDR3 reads CASSDGPAREQFF. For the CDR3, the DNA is TGTGCCAGCAGCGACGGCCCGGCCAGAGAGCAGTTCTTC.

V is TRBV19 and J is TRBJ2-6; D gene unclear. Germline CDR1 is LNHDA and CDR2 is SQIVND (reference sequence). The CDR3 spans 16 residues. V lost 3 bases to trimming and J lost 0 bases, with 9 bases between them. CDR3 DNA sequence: TGTGCCAGTAGTATGGCCAGAAGCTCTGGGGCCAACGTCCTGACTTTC. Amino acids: CASSMARSSGANVLTF.

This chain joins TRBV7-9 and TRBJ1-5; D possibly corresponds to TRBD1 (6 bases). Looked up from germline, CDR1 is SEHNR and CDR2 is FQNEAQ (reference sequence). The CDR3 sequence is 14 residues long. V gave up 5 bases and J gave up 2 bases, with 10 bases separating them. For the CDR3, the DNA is TGTGCCAGCAGCCAGGACAGCGGCAATCAGCCCCAGCATTTT. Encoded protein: CASSQDSGNQPQHF.

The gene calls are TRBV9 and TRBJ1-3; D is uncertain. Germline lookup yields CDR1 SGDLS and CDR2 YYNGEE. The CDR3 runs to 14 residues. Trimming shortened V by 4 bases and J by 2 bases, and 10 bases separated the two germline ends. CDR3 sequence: CASSPVQAGNTIYF. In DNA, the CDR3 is TGTGCCAGCAGCCCCGTCCAAGCTGGAAACACCATATATTTT.

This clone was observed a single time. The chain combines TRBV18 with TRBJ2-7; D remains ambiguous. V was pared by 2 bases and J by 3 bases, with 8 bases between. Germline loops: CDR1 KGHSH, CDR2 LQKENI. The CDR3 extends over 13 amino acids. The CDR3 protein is CASSPGVGYEQYF. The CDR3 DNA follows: TGTGCCAGCTCACCAGGGGTGGGCTACGAGCAGTACTTC.

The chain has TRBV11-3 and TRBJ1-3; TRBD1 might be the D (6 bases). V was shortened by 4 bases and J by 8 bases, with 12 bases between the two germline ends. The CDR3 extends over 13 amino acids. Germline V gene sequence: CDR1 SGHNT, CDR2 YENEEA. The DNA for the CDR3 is TGTGCCAGCAGCTCCCGGAGGGGGGACACCATATATTTT. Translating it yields CASSSRRGDTIYF.

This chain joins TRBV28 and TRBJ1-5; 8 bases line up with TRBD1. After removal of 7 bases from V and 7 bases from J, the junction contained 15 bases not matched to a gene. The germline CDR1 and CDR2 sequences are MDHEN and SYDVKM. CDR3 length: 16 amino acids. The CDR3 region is CASTEGPGQGGQPQHF. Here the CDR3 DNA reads TGTGCCAGCACGGAAGGCCCCGGACAGGGCGGCCAGCCCCAGCATTTT.

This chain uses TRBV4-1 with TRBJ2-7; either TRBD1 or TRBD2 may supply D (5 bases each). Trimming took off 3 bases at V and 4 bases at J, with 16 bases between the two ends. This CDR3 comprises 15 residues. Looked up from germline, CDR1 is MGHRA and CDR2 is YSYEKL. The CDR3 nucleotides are TGCGCCAGCAGCCACAACACAGGAAGCGGATACGAGCAGTACTTC. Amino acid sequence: CASSHNTGSGYEQYF.

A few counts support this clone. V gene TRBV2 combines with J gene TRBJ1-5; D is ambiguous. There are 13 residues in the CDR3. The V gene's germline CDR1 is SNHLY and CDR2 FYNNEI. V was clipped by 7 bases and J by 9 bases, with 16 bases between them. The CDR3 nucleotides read TGTGCCAGCACCCCAAGCGGGAGTTGGCCCCAGCATTTT. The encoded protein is CASTPSGSWPQHF.

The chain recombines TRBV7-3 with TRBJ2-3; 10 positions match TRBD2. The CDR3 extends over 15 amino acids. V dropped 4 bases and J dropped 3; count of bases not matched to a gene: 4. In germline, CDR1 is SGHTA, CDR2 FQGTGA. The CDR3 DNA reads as TGTGCCAGCAGCTCAGCGGGGGGGCCGACAGATACGCAGTATTTT. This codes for CASSSAGGPTDTQYF.

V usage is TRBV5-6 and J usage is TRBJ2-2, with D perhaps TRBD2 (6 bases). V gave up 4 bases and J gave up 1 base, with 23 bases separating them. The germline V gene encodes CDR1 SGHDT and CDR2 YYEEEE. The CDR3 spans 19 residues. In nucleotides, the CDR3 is TGTGCCAGCAGCGGGGGGTTAAAAGCCCATACGTTGAACACCGGGGAGCTGTTTTTT. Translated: CASSGGLKAHTLNTGELFF. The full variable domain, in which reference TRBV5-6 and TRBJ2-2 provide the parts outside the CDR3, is DAGVTQSPTHLIKTRGQQVTLRCSPKSGHDTVSWYQQALGQGPQFIFQYYEEEERQRGNFPDRFSGHQFPNYSSELNVNALLLGDSALYLCASSGGLKAHTLNTGELFFGEGSRLTVL.

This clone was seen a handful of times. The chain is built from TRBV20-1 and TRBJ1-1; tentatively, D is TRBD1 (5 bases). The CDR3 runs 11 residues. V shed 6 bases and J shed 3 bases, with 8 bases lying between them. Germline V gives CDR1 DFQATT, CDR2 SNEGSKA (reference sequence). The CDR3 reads CSAWGDTEAFF. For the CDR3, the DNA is TGCAGTGCCTGGGGGGACACTGAAGCTTTCTTT.

CDR3 bases: TGTGCCAGCAGCGTAGGACAGGGGGACTCTATGTATACGCAGTATTTT. This translates into CASSVGQGDSMYTQYF. The gene calls are TRBV7-9 and TRBJ2-3; 10 bases map to TRBD1. The germline V gene has CDR1 SEHNR and CDR2 FQNEAQ (reference sequence). Trimming cost V 5 bases and J 7 bases; bases outside gene matches: 12. CDR3 length: 16 residues.

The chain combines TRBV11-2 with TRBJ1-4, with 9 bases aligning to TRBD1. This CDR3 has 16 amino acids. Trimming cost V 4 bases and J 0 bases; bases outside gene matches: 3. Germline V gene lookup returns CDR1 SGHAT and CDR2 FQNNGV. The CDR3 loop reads CASSYRQGATNEKLFF. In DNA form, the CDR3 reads TGTGCCAGCAGCTACAGACAGGGGGCAACTAATGAAAAACTGTTTTTT.

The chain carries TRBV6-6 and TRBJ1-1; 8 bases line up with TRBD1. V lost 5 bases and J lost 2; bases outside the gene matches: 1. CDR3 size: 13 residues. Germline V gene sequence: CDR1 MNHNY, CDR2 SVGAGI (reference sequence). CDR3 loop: CASSTGGNTEAFF. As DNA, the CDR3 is TGTGCCAGCAGTACAGGGGGTAACACTGAAGCTTTCTTT.

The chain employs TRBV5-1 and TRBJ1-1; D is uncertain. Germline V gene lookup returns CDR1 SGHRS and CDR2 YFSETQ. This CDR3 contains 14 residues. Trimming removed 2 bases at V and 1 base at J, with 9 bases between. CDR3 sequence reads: CASSLGSTNTEAFF. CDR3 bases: TGCGCCAGCAGCTTAGGCAGTACGAACACTGAAGCTTTCTTT.